This entry describes one T cell receptor beta chain. These data belong to a study of T-cell reconstitution after alpha-beta-depleted transplantation in children. Germline values: CDR1 MNHEY, CDR2 SMNVEV (reference sequence). V gave up 5 bases and J gave up 7 bases, with 14 bases separating them. The CDR3 has 13 residues. It was with unique molecular identifiers that the TCRbeta library was prepared. From the PCR reads, TCRdb called clonotypes with MiXCR, one entry per CDR3 protein. The sample has around 250,000 distinct CDR3 sequences, more than 9% seen once; the top ten hold 9.5% to 13%. This chain uses TRBV27 with TRBJ2-5; tentative D call: TRBD2 (6 bases). The sample in question was PBMCs from the stem cell graft donor, obtained from the stem cell graft. The clonotype comes from a human donor who donated a stem cell graft to a child with SCID. The CDR3 here is CASSPTGVRTQYF. The CDR3 DNA reads as TGTGCCAGCAGTCCGACGGGGGTCAGGACCCAGTACTTC.